This T cell receptor (beta chain) was sequenced during a study of shared clonotypes between healthy human individuals. Study-wide findings and caveats: Having only a few donors restricted how much genetic and exposure-history diversity was captured. It was the non-shared clonotypes that had lower generation probabilities than clonotypes shared by all four donors.

Some 30,000 T cell genomes (around 190 ng DNA) went into each sorted-subset replicate. The repertoire was sequenced with immunoSEQ multiplex PCR; TCRdb's copy has only in-frame clones and lacks some. The table has about 1.5 million clones, 98% seen once. Splitting the CD4+ cells yielded a CD45RA+ naive subset and a CD45RA-negative memory subset. Comments on this clone: Its antigen remains unidentified.

The ends were cut back, 2 bases at V and 0 bases at J, with 15 bases in the middle. Per the germline V gene, CDR1 is GTSNPN and CDR2 is SVGIG (reference sequence). The CDR3 has 16 residues. This TCR was sampled from a man in his thirties or forties in good health. Sequences were obtained from naive CD4+ T cells sorted from blood. Subset meaning: CD45RA+ positively selected. The chain links TRBV30 to TRBJ2-3, with D perhaps matching TRBD2 (6 bases). The CDR3 DNA follows: TGTGCCTGGAGTCGCGGGACCGTAACTAGCACAGATACGCAGTATTTT. Residues: CAWSRGTVTSTDTQYF.